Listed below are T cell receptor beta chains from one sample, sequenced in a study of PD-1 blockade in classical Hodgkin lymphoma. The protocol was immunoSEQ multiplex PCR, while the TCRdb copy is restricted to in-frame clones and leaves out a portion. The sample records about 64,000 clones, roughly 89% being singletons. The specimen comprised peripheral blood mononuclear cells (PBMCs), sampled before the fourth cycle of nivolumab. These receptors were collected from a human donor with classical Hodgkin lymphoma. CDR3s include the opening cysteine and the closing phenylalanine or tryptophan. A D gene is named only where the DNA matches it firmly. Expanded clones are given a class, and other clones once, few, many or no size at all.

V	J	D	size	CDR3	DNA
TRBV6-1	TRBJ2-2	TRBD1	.	CASRGTGGTGELFF	TGTGCCAGCAGGGGGACAGGGGGCACCGGGGAGCTGTTTTTT
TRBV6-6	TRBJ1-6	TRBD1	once	CASRPLDRSDSPLHF	TGTGCCAGCAGACCACTGGACAGGTCTGATTCACCCCTCCACTTT
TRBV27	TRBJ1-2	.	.	CASSFGQAYGYTF	TGTGCCAGCAGTTTTGGGCAGGCCTATGGCTACACCTTC
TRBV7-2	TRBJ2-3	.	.	CASSLDQASSTDTQYF	TGTGCCAGCAGCTTAGATCAAGCGAGTAGCACAGATACGCAGTATTTT
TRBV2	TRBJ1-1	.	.	CASSPVDSFAEAFF	TGTGCCAGCAGTCCTGTAGATAGTTTCGCTGAAGCTTTCTTT
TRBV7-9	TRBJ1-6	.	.	CASSLVQGSNSPLHF	TGTGCCAGCAGCTTAGTCCAGGGCTCCAATTCACCCCTCCACTTT
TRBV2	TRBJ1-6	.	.	CATVTENSPLHF	TGTGCCACTGTTACGGAGAACTCACCCCTCCACTTT
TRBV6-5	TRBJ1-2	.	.	CASSYSLTDIYGYTF	TGTGCCAGCAGTTACTCGTTGACAGACATCTATGGCTACACCTTC
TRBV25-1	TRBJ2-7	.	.	CASSDRGDGEQYF	TGTGCCAGCAGTGATAGGGGTGATGGCGAGCAGTACTTC
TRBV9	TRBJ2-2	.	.	CASSGDTWGTGELFF	TGTGCCAGCAGCGGAGACACCTGGGGCACCGGGGAGCTGTTTTTT
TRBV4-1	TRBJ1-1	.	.	CASSQDSWNTEAFF	TGCGCCAGCAGCCAAGACAGCTGGAACACTGAAGCTTTCTTT
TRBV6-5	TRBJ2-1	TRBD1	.	CASRQGNEQFF	TGTGCCAGCAGACAGGGGAATGAGCAGTTCTTC
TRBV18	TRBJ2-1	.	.	CASSPRGDREENEQFF	TGTGCCAGCTCACCCCGAGGAGACAGGGAGGAAAATGAGCAGTTCTTC
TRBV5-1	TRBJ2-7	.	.	CASSLGGHSDEQYF	TGCGCCAGCAGCTTGGGGGGTCATAGCGACGAGCAGTACTTC
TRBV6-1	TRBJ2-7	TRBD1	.	CASTTGQGATNEQYF	TGTGCCAGCACCACGGGACAGGGGGCAACTAACGAGCAGTACTTC
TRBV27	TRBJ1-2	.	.	CASSEQGSYGYTF	TGTGCCAGCTCCGAACAGGGATCCTATGGCTACACCTTC
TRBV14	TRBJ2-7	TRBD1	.	CASSRGTGPYEQYF	TGTGCCAGCAGCCGAGGGACAGGACCCTACGAGCAGTACTTC
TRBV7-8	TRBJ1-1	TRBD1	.	CASRDRGDSRSAEAFF	TGTGCCAGCAGGGACAGGGGGGATAGTAGGAGCGCTGAAGCTTTCTTT
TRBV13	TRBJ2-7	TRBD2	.	CASSLLGSGGLNSYEQYF	TGTGCCAGCAGCCTACTAGGAAGCGGGGGGCTTAACTCCTACGAGCAGTACTTC
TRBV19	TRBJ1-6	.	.	CASMRGPYNSPLHF	TGTGCCAGTATGCGAGGACCCTATAATTCACCCCTCCACTTT
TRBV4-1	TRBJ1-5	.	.	CASSQGEGPQLPQHF	TGCGCCAGCAGCCAGGGCGAGGGGCCCCAATTGCCCCAGCATTTT
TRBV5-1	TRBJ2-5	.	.	CASSFSAAGEETQYF	TGCGCCAGCAGCTTTAGTGCGGCAGGGGAGGAGACCCAGTACTTC
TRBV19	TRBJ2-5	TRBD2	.	CASSITSGERETQYF	TGTGCCAGTAGTATAACTAGCGGGGAAAGAGAGACCCAGTACTTC
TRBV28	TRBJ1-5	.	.	CASSLWTAKNQPQHF	TGTGCCAGCAGTTTATGGACAGCTAAGAATCAGCCCCAGCATTTT